Below are 9 T cell receptor beta chains sequenced from a single sample in a study of beta chain features in type 1 diabetes. Study outcomes and limitations: Type 1 diabetes patients had moderately but significantly shorter TCRB CDR3s in all four CD4+ subsets.

cDNA synthesis used the whole RNA isolate, giving expressed TCRB sequences. Some clones are missing from TCRdb's copy, which holds only in-frame ones; the method was immunoSEQ multiplex PCR. Of 300,000 to 350,000 clones listed, about 13% are singletons. Their target antigens are unknown. Sequenced material: naive CD4+ T cells from blood. All receptors derive from a woman under 30 with type 1 diabetes.

This clone has a handful of counts. The chain joins TRBV30 to TRBJ1-2; 7 positions match TRBD1. Trimming at V came to 3 bases and at J to 4 bases, leaving 8 bases not matched to a gene. This CDR3 contains 14 residues. Germline V CDR1 and CDR2: GTSNPN, SVGIG (reference sequence). CDR3 sequence (DNA): TGTGCCTGGAGACCCGCCGGGACAGCCTATGGCTACACCTTC. It specifies CAWRPAGTAYGYTF.

The chain is built from TRBV6-5 and TRBJ2-2; TRBD1 matches at 7 bases. Trimming removed 10 bases from V and 4 bases from J; junction bases left unmatched: 9. The CDR3 is 14 residues long. Germline values: CDR1 MNHEY, CDR2 SVGAGI. The CDR3 reads CATTRGTATGELFF. The CDR3 region has the DNA TGTGCCACGACGCGAGGGACAGCCACCGGGGAGCTGTTTTTT.

This sequence joins TRBV28 and TRBJ2-7; 8 bases line up with TRBD1. The V gene end was trimmed by 8 bases and the J gene end by 5 bases; junction bases not matched to a gene: 8. CDR3 length: 13 amino acids. Germline V CDR1 and CDR2: MDHEN, SYDVKM. CDR3 protein: CASLGQEYHEQYF. In nucleotides, the CDR3 is TGTGCCAGCTTGGGACAGGAGTACCACGAGCAGTACTTC.

Written as DNA, the CDR3 is TGTGCCAGCAGTTTTAGCGGGAGTTCGTACAATGAGCAGTTCTTC. Its translation: CASSFSGSSYNEQFF. The chain links TRBV6-6 to TRBJ2-1; TRBD2 aligns across 9 bases. Germline V CDR1 and CDR2: MNHNY, SVGAGI (reference sequence). The J segment lost 4 bases and the V segment lost 4 bases, leaving 5 bases of the junction unmatched. CDR3 length: 15 residues.

This clone was detected only a few times. The chain uses TRBV28 and TRBJ2-4, with D perhaps matching TRBD2 (5 bases). Per germline, CDR1 MDHEN and CDR2 SYDVKM. The V and J ends lost 11 bases and 6 bases respectively, with 14 bases between them. This CDR3 spans 12 amino acids. In DNA form, the CDR3 reads TGTGCCTCATTCCAACGGGGAAACATTCAGTACTTC. Translated: CASFQRGNIQYF. Using reference TRBV28 and TRBJ2-4 for the parts outside the CDR3, the full variable domain is DVKVTQSSRYLVKRTGEKVFLECVQDMDHENMFWYRQDPGLGLRLIYFSYDVKMKEKGDIPEGYSVSREKKERFSLILESASTNQTSMYLCASFQRGNIQYFGAGTRLSVL.

This clone was detected a few times. J is TRBJ2-2 and V is TRBV2; possible D gene TRBD2, 5 bases. Trimming stripped 4 bases from V and 7 bases from J, with 10 bases between. This CDR3 region has 13 residues. Germline CDR1 SNHLY, CDR2 FYNNEI. CDR3 in amino acids: CASSVVEGGELFF. CDR3 nucleotides: TGTGCCAGCAGTGTGGTAGAGGGCGGGGAGCTGTTTTTT.

The chain combines TRBV29-1 with TRBJ2-1; 7 positions agree with TRBD1. Losses at the gene ends were 2 bases for V and 0 bases for J; bases not matched to a gene: 4. CDR1 and CDR2 from the germline V gene are SQVTM and ANQGSEA. The length of the CDR3 is 15 residues. CDR3: CSVERQGGSYNEQFF. CDR3 in DNA: TGCAGCGTTGAAAGACAGGGCGGCTCCTACAATGAGCAGTTCTTC.

This clone showed up just a few times. The chain links TRBV7-3 to TRBJ2-5, with D tentatively TRBD1 (6 bases). Germline V lookup: CDR1 SGHTA, CDR2 FQGTGA. The CDR3 is 16 amino acids. V dropped 5 bases and J dropped 4 bases, with 20 bases sitting between them. This CDR3 is CASSTKGGRGVETQYF. The CDR3, as DNA: TGTGCCAGCAGCACAAAAGGCGGCAGGGGAGTAGAGACCCAGTACTTC.

J is TRBJ2-5 and V is TRBV9; 8 nucleotides align to TRBD1. Germline CDR1 and CDR2: SGDLS and YYNGEE. V shed 3 bases, J shed 4 bases, and the junction held 17 bases outside the gene matches. The CDR3 consists of 18 residues. The CDR3 loop reads CASSAQAPTGEEVETQYF. CDR3 bases: TGTGCCAGCAGCGCCCAAGCCCCGACAGGGGAAGAAGTAGAGACCCAGTACTTC.